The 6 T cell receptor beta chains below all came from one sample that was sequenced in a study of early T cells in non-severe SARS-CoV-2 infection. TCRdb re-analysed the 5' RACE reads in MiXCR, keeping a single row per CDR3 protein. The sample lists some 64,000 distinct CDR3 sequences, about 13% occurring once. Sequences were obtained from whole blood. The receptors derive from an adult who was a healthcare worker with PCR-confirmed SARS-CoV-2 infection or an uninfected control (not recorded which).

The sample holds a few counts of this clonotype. In DNA, the CDR3 is TGCAGCGTTGAAGATGAGGACGAGCAGTACTTC. Translating gives CSVEDEDEQYF. This rearrangement joins TRBV29-1 to TRBJ2-7; D is unclear. Trimming removed 0 bases from V and 5 bases from J, with 5 bases in between. Germline CDR1 and CDR2: SQVTM and ANQGSEA. The CDR3 is made up of 11 amino acids.

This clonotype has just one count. The CDR3, as DNA: TGTGCCAGCAGTTACCAGGACAGGAAAGAGACCCAGTACTTC. It is translated as CASSYQDRKETQYF. The J gene is TRBJ2-5, the V gene TRBV6-5, with 7 positions matching TRBD1. CDR3 length equals 14 residues. The germline CDR1 and CDR2 sequences are MNHEY and SVGAGI. V lost 2 bases, J lost 3 bases, and 3 bases stayed unmatched.

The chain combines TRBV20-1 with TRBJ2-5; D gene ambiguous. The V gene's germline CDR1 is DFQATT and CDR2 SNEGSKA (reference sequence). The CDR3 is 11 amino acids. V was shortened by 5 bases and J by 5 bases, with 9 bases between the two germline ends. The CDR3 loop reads CSAAKEETQYF. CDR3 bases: TGCAGTGCTGCTAAGGAGGAGACCCAGTACTTC.

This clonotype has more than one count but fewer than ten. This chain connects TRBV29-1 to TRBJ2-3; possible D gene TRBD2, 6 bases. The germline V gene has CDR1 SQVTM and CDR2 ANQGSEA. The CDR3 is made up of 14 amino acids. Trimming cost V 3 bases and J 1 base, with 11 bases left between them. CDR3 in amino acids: CSVERREGTDTQYF. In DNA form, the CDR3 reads TGCAGCGTTGAGAGGCGGGAAGGCACAGATACGCAGTATTTT.

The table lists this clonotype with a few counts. CDR3 sequence (DNA): TGTGCCAGCAGTGATGAGGGGGCTGGCTATGGCTACACCTTC. Translated, it gives CASSDEGAGYGYTF. The chain joins TRBV2 to TRBJ1-2; 7 nucleotides agree with TRBD1. V shed 3 bases and J 4 bases; nucleotides not matched to a gene: 5. Germline V gene lookup returns CDR1 SNHLY and CDR2 FYNNEI. The CDR3 is made up of 14 amino acids.

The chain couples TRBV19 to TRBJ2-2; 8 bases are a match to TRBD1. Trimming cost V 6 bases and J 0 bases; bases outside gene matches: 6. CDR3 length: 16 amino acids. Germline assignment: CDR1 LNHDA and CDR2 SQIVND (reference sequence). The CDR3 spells CASSKWGQANTGELFF. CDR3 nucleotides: TGTGCCAGTAGCAAATGGGGACAGGCGAACACCGGGGAGCTGTTTTTT.